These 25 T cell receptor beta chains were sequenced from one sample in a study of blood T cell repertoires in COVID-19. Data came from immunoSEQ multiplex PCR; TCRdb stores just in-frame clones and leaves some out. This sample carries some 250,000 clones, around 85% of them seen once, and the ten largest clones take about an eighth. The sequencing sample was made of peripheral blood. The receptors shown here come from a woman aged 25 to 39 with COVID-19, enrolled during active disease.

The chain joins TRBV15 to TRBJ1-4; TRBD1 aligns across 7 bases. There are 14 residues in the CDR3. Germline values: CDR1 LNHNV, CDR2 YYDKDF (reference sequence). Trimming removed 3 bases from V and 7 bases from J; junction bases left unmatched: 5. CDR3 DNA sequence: TGTGCCACCAGCAGGGGACAGCTTAGTGAAAAACTGTTTTTT. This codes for CATSRGQLSEKLFF.

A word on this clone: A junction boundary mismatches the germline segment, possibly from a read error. Written as DNA, the CDR3 is TGTGCCAGCAGCATAGGACTAGCCTCCCTGCCAGATACGCAGTATTTT. Its protein is CASSIGLASLPDTQYF. The chain is built from TRBV13 and TRBJ2-3; TRBD2 aligns across 8 bases. The CDR3 has 16 residues. CDR1 and CDR2 (germline): PRHDT, FYEKMQ (reference sequence).

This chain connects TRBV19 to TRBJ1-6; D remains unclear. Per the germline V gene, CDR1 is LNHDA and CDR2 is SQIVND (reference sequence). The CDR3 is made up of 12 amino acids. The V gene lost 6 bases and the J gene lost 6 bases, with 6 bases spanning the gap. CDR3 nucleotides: TGTGCCAGTAGCGGTGGTAATTCACCCCTCCACTTT. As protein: CASSGGNSPLHF.

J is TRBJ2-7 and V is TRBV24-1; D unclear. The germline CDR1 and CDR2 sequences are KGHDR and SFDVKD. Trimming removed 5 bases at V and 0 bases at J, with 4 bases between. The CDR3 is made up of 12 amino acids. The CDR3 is CATSGSSYEQYF. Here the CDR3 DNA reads TGTGCCACCAGTGGTAGCTCCTACGAGCAGTACTTC.

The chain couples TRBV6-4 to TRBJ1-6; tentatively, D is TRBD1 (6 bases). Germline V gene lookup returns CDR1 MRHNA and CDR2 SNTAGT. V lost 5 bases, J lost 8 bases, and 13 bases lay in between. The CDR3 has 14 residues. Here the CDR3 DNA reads TGTGCCAGCAGTCTGAGCCACAGGGATTCACCCCTCCACTTT. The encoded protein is CASSLSHRDSPLHF.

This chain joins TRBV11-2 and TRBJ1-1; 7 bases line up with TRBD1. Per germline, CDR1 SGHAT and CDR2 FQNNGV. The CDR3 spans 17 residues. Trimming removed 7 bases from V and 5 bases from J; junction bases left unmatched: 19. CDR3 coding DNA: TGTGCCAGCACAGGGGTAATGTACAGGGGAAAGGGGACTGAAGCTTTCTTT. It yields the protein CASTGVMYRGKGTEAFF.

Here the CDR3 reads CASSLDRVSEKLFF. CDR3 DNA: TGTGCCAGCAGCTTAGATCGGGTATCTGAAAAACTGTTTTTT. The gene calls are TRBV11-2 and TRBJ1-4; the D is unclear. In germline, CDR1 is SGHAT, CDR2 FQNNGV. Trimming pared 0 bases from V and 7 bases from J, leaving 9 bases between. CDR3 size: 14 residues.

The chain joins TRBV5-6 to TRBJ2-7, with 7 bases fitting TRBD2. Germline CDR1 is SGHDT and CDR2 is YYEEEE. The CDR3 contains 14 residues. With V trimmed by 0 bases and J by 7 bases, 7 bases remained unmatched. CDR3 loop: CASSLVGTNREQYF. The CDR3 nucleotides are TGTGCCAGCAGCTTGGTTGGGACTAATCGTGAGCAGTACTTC. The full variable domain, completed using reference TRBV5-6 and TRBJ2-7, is DAGVTQSPTHLIKTRGQQVTLRCSPKSGHDTVSWYQQALGQGPQFIFQYYEEEERQRGNFPDRFSGHQFPNYSSELNVNALLLGDSALYLCASSLVGTNREQYFGPGTRLTVT.

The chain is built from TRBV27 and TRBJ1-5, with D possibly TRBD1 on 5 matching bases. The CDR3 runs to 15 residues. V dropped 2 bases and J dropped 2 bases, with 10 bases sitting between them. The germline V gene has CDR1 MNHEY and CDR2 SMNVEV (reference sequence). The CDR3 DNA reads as TGTGCCAGCAGTTTAGGCACCAGGGGCAATCAGCCCCAGCATTTT. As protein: CASSLGTRGNQPQHF.

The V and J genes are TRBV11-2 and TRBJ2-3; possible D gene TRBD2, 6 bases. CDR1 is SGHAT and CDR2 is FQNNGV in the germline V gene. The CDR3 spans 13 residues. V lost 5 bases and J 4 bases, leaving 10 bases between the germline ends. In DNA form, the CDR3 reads TGTGCCAGCAGCGCCCGACTAGCAGATACGCAGTATTTT. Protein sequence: CASSARLADTQYF. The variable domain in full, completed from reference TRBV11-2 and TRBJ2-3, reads EAGVAQSPRYKIIEKRQSVAFWCNPISGHATLYWYQQILGQGPKLLIQFQNNGVVDDSQLPKDRFSAERLKGVDSTLKIQPAKLEDSAVYLCASSARLADTQYFGPGTRLTVL.

The CDR3 DNA reads TGCGCCAGCAGCTCGGCGGGGGGACAACAGACCCAGTACTTC. Its protein is CASSSAGGQQTQYF. The V and J genes are TRBV5-1 and TRBJ2-5; 8 bases match TRBD2. Trimming took 3 bases from V and 6 from J; bases not matched to a gene: 7. The CDR3 sequence is 14 residues long. CDR1 is SGHRS, CDR2 YFSETQ, per germline. The full variable domain, in which reference TRBV5-1 and TRBJ2-5 provide the parts outside the CDR3, is KAGVTQTPRYLIKTRGQQVTLSCSPISGHRSVSWYQQTPGQGLQFLFEYFSETQRNKGNFPGRFSGRQFSNSRSEMNVSTLELGDSALYLCASSSAGGQQTQYFGPGTRLLVL.

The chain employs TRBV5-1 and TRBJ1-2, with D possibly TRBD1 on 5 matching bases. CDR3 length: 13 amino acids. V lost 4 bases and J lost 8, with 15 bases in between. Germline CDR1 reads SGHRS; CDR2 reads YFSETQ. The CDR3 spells CASSAREGRGYTF. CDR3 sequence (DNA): TGCGCCAGCAGCGCCAGGGAGGGAAGGGGCTACACCTTC.

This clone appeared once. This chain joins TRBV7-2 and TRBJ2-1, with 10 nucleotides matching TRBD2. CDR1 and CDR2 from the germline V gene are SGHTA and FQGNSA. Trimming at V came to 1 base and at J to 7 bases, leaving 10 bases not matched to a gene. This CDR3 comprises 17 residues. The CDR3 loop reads CASSLVLAGARGNEQFF. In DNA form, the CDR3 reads TGTGCCAGCAGCTTAGTTCTAGCGGGGGCAAGGGGGAATGAGCAGTTCTTC.

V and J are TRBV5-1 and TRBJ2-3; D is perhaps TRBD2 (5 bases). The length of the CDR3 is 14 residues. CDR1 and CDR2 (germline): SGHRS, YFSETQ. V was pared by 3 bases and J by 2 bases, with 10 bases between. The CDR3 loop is CASSSGLFTDTQYF. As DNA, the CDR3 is TGCGCCAGCAGCTCCGGACTCTTCACAGATACGCAGTATTTT.

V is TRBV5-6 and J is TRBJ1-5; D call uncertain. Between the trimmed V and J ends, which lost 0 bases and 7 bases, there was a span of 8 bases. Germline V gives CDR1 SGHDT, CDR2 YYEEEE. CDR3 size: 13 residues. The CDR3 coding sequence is TGTGCCAGCAGCTTGGGAGAGGTGCAGCCCCAGCATTTT. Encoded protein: CASSLGEVQPQHF.

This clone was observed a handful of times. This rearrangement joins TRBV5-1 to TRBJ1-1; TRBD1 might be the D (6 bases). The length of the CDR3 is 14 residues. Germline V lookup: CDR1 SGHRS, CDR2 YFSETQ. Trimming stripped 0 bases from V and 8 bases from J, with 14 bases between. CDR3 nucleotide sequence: TGCGCCAGCAGCTTGGTCAGGGGTACATCCGAAGCTTTCTTT. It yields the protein CASSLVRGTSEAFF.

The CDR3 loop reads CASRAPHEKLFF. The CDR3 DNA follows: TGTGCCAGCAGGGCCCCCCATGAAAAACTGTTTTTT. The gene calls are TRBV2 and TRBJ1-4; D gene ambiguous. The germline CDR1 and CDR2 sequences are SNHLY and FYNNEI. CDR3 length equals 12 residues. Trimming shortened V by 6 bases and J by 6 bases, and 8 bases separated the two germline ends.

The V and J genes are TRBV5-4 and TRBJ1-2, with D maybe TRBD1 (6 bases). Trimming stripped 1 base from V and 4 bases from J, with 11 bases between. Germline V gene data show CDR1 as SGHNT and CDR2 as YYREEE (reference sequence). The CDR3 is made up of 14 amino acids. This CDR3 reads CASSLKGGTYGYTF. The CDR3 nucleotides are TGTGCCAGCAGCTTGAAGGGGGGGACCTATGGCTACACCTTC.

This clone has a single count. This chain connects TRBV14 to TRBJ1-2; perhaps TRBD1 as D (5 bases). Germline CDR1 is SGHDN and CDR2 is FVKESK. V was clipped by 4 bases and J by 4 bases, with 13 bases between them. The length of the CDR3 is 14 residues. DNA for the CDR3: TGTGCCAGCAGCCCCACAAGGGGAATCTATGGCTACACCTTC. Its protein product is CASSPTRGIYGYTF.

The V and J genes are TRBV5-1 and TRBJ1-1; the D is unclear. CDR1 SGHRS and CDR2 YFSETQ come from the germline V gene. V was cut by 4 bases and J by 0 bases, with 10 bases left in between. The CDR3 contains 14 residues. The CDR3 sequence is CASSEPSLNTEAFF. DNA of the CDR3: TGCGCCAGCAGCGAGCCCTCGTTGAACACTGAAGCTTTCTTT.

The CDR3 region is CASSTAEVYAYGYTF. The DNA of the CDR3 is TGTGCCAGTAGTACCGCGGAGGTTTACGCCTATGGCTACACCTTC. The chain links TRBV19 to TRBJ1-2; D not resolved. The V and J ends lost 4 bases and 4 bases respectively, with 16 bases between them. The CDR3 is made up of 15 amino acids. Germline V gene lookup returns CDR1 LNHDA and CDR2 SQIVND (reference sequence).

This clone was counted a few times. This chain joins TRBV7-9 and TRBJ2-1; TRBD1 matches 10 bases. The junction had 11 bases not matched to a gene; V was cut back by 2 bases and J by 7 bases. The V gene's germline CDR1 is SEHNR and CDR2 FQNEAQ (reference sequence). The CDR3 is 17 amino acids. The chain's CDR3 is CASSLLRSGQGTNEQFF. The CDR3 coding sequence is TGTGCCAGCAGCTTATTGAGGTCGGGACAGGGGACGAATGAGCAGTTCTTC.

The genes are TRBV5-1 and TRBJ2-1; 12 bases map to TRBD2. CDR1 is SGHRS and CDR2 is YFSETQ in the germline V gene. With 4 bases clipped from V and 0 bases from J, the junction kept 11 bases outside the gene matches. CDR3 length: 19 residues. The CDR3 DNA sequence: TGCGCCAGCAGCACGTGGACTAGCGGGGTGGGGAGCTCCTACAATGAGCAGTTCTTC. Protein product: CASSTWTSGVGSSYNEQFF. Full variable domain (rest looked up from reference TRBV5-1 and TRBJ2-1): KAGVTQTPRYLIKTRGQQVTLSCSPISGHRSVSWYQQTPGQGLQFLFEYFSETQRNKGNFPGRFSGRQFSNSRSEMNVSTLELGDSALYLCASSTWTSGVGSSYNEQFFGPGTRLTVL.

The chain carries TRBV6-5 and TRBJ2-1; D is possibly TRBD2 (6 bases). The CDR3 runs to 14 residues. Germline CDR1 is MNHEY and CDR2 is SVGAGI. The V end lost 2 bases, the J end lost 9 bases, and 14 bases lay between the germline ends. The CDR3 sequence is CASSYRRGAREQFF. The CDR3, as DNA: TGTGCCAGCAGTTACCGGCGGGGCGCGCGTGAGCAGTTCTTC.

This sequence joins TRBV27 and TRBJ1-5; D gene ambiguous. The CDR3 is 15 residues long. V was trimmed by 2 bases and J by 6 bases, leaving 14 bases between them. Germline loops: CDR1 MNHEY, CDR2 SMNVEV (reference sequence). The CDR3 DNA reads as TGTGCCAGCAGTTTAATCGGGAGCGGAGGTCAGCCCCAGCATTTT. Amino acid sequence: CASSLIGSGGQPQHF.